Sequencing of this TCR beta chain was carried out in a study of blood T cell repertoires in COVID-19. Study as a whole: Spain, Italy and the United States supplied samples that represented acute and convalescent COVID-19. Sample material is recorded as cDNA or gDNA derived from T cells, B-cell-depleted T cells, or PBMCs.

CDR3 length: 15 amino acids. Germline CDR1 reads GTSNPN; CDR2 reads SVGIG (reference sequence). After removal of 2 bases from V and 7 bases from J, the junction contained 6 bases not matched to a gene. Original data processing: Counts of nucleated cells, estimated from reference gene primer amplification, were obtained. Clones were sequenced by immunoSEQ multiplex PCR, and TCRdb holds only the in-frame ones, with some missing. V and J calls and clone size are given by that table; D and trimming were obtained from the DNA. The repertoire consists of approximately 72,000 clones, with roughly 85% occurring once and the leading ten covering 23%. The count of this clone is one.

Specimen: peripheral blood. The chain is built from TRBV30 and TRBJ2-2, with TRBD2 matching over 11 bases. The receptor's source is a middle-aged man with acute or convalescent COVID-19. The CDR3 sequence is CAWSRLAGSGGELFF. The CDR3 DNA reads TGTGCCTGGAGTAGACTAGCGGGGTCGGGCGGGGAGCTGTTTTTT.